Listed below are T cell receptor beta chains from one sample, sequenced in a study of blood T cell repertoires in COVID-19. Produced via immunoSEQ multiplex PCR; TCRdb's table is partial and in-frame only. This table has some 120,000 clones, more than 80% appearing once. Specimen: peripheral blood. The receptors here all came from an elderly woman with COVID-19, enrolled during active disease. The CDR3 runs from the conserved cysteine through the conserved F or W. The D gene is left open where the match is weak. Expanded clones get a size class; other rows say once, few or many, or leave the size out.

J gene,CDR3 length,D gene,V gene,clone size,CDR3 protein,CDR3 DNA
TRBJ1-3,15,-,TRBV7-9,-,CASSLVALSGNTIYF,TGTGCCAGCAGCTTAGTCGCGCTCTCTGGAAACACCATATATTTT
TRBJ2-7,15,-,TRBV7-2,-,CASSLWGTYKYEQYF,TGTGCCAGCAGCTTATGGGGGACTTATAAATACGAGCAGTACTTC
TRBJ2-7,12,TRBD1,TRBV29-1,few,CSVRQGAYEQYF,TGCAGCGTACGACAGGGGGCCTACGAGCAGTACTTC
TRBJ1-2,13,TRBD1,TRBV6-5,few,CASRPQGAGGYTF,TGTGCCAGCAGACCACAGGGGGCGGGGGGCTACACCTTC
TRBJ2-1,16,TRBD2,TRBV14,once,CASSPRTSGSLNEQFF,TGTGCCAGCAGCCCTCGGACTAGCGGGAGTCTAAATGAGCAGTTCTTC
TRBJ2-6,14,-,TRBV19,few,CASSKGAAANVLTF,TGTGCCAGTAGTAAAGGGGCAGCGGCCAACGTCCTGACTTTC
TRBJ1-1,14,TRBD1,TRBV18,-,CASSSTGGETEAFF,TGTGCCAGCTCATCCACAGGGGGGGAGACTGAAGCTTTCTTT
TRBJ1-4,14,-,TRBV18,-,CASSPQGTYEKLFF,TGTGCCAGCTCACCACAGGGGACTTACGAAAAACTGTTTTTT
TRBJ2-7,15,TRBD1,TRBV5-8,-,CASSSTGTGIYEQYF,TGTGCCAGTAGCTCCACCGGGACAGGGATATACGAGCAGTACTTC
TRBJ2-1,13,-,TRBV14,-,CASSPSGGNEQFF,TGTGCCAGCAGCCCCTCCGGGGGTAATGAGCAGTTCTTC
TRBJ2-5,14,-,TRBV3-1/TRBV3-2,-,CASSQSGKRETQYF,TGTGCCAGCAGCCAATCGGGGAAGCGGGAGACCCAGTACTTC
TRBJ2-7,14,TRBD1,TRBV14,-,CASSSGTGFYEQYF,TGTGCCAGCAGCTCCGGGACAGGGTTTTACGAGCAGTACTTC
TRBJ2-7,14,TRBD2,TRBV6-2/TRBV6-3,-,CASSYRRLAVEQYF,TGTGCCAGCAGTTACCGTCGGCTAGCGGTCGAGCAGTACTTC
TRBJ2-5,14,-,TRBV27,few,CASSFKWSGETQYF,TGTGCCAGCAGTTTCAAATGGAGCGGAGAGACCCAGTACTTC
TRBJ1-2,13,TRBD1,TRBV7-3,few,CASSPDRGGGYTF,TGTGCCAGCAGCCCCGACAGGGGAGGTGGCTACACCTTC
TRBJ2-7,13,-,TRBV7-9,few,CASSSRQHYEQYF,TGTGCCAGCAGCTCCAGACAGCACTACGAGCAGTACTTC
TRBJ2-3,16,TRBD2,TRBV6-1,-,CASSEALLAITDTQYF,TGTGCCAGCAGTGAAGCCCTACTAGCGATCACAGATACGCAGTATTTT
TRBJ2-7,11,TRBD1,TRBV29-1,-,CSVTDRGRQYF,TGCAGCGTTACCGACAGGGGGCGGCAGTACTTC
TRBJ1-4,17,-,TRBV19,-,CASSVRRQVVANEKLFF,TGTGCCAGTAGTGTACGGAGACAGGTGGTAGCTAATGAAAAACTGTTTTTT
TRBJ2-2,17,TRBD2,TRBV10-3,-,CAIRMSLADSNTGELFF,TGTGCCATCAGGATGAGTCTAGCGGACTCGAACACCGGGGAGCTGTTTTTT
TRBJ2-7,11,-,TRBV7-9,once,CASSRSYEQYF,TGTGCCAGTTCGAGGTCCTACGAGCAGTACTTC
TRBJ1-1,14,TRBD1,TRBV19,-,CASAKDRANTEAFF,TGTGCCAGTGCGAAGGACAGGGCGAACACTGAAGCTTTCTTT